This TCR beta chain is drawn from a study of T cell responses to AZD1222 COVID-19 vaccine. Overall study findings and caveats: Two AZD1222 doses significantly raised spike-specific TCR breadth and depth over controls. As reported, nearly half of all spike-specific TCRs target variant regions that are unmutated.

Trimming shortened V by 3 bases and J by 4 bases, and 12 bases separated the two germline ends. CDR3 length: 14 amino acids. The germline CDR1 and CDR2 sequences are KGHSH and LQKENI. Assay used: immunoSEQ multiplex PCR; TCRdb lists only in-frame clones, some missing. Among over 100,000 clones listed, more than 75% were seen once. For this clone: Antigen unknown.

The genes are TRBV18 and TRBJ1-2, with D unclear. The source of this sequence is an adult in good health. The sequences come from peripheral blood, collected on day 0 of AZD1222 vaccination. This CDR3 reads CASSPKSVIYGYTF. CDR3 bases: TGTGCCAGCTCACCTAAGTCAGTGATCTATGGCTACACCTTC.